The 8 T cell receptor beta chains presented below share a single source sample, sequenced in a study of OX40 agonist ivuxolimab in advanced cancers. Sequencing was performed with immunoSEQ multiplex PCR; in TCRdb, only in-frame clones are kept and a portion is missing. The sample records roughly 43,000 clones, 90% to 95% being singletons. The sequencing here drew on CD4+ or CD8+ T cells sorted from blood, taken in a trial of the OX40 agonist ivuxolimab. The source is an adult with an advanced solid tumor such as melanoma, head and neck, liver or kidney cancer.

This clone appeared once. J is TRBJ1-2 and V is TRBV9; D is uncertain. The germline V gene has CDR1 SGDLS and CDR2 YYNGEE. The CDR3 runs to 13 residues. Trimming pared 4 bases from V and 0 bases from J, leaving 7 bases between. Here the CDR3 DNA reads TGTGCCAGCAGCCCCACAACTAACTATGGCTACACCTTC. The encoded protein is CASSPTTNYGYTF.

The chain combines TRBV4-3 with TRBJ2-7, with D unresolved. CDR3 size: 17 residues. The germline gives CDR1 LGHNA, CDR2 YSLEER. Trimming took off 0 bases at V and 0 bases at J, with 15 bases between the two ends. CDR3 nucleotides: TGCGCCAGCAGCCAAGACGTTCTTGACACAAGCTCCTACGAGCAGTACTTC. Its translation is CASSQDVLDTSSYEQYF.

The chain combines TRBV27 with TRBJ1-2, with D perhaps TRBD1 (5 bases). The germline V gene has CDR1 MNHEY and CDR2 SMNVEV (reference sequence). Between the trimmed V and J ends, which lost 2 bases and 1 base, there was a span of 14 bases. The CDR3 runs to 16 residues. CDR3 in amino acids: CASSLTGRYLNYGYTF. In DNA, the CDR3 is TGTGCCAGCAGTTTAACAGGTCGTTACCTTAACTATGGCTACACCTTC.

This chain connects TRBV5-1 to TRBJ2-4, with a weak D call TRBD1 (5 bases). The germline CDR1 and CDR2 sequences are SGHRS and YFSETQ. V was cut by 4 bases and J by 2 bases, with 16 bases left in between. The CDR3 is 16 residues long. CDR3 nucleotides: TGCGCCAGCAGCCTGGGGCCATACTCGCCCAAAAACATTCAGTACTTC. Encoded protein: CASSLGPYSPKNIQYF.

This sequence joins TRBV28 and TRBJ1-2; D unclear. The CDR3 sequence is 14 residues long. Trimming left V 3 bases short and J 5 bases short, with 13 bases between. Germline V gives CDR1 MDHEN, CDR2 SYDVKM. This chain's CDR3 is CASSFSRAGYGYTF. As DNA, the CDR3 is TGTGCCAGCAGTTTCTCTCGGGCTGGGTATGGCTACACCTTC.

The chain combines TRBV19 with TRBJ2-5, with TRBD2 matching 7 bases. With 3 bases clipped from V and 5 bases from J, the junction kept 9 bases outside the gene matches. This CDR3 spans 15 amino acids. Germline V gene sequence: CDR1 LNHDA, CDR2 SQIVND (reference sequence). The CDR3 region has the DNA TGTGCCAGTAGTATTTTTTGGCGGGGGATGGAGACCCAGTACTTC. It is translated as CASSIFWRGMETQYF. Based on the CDR3 plus reference TRBV19 and TRBJ2-5, the full variable domain is DGGITQSPKYLFRKEGQNVTLSCEQNLNHDAMYWYRQDPGQGLRLIYYSQIVNDFQKGDIAEGYSVSREKKESFPLTVTSAQKNPTAFYLCASSIFWRGMETQYFGPGTRLLVL.

The rearrangement uses TRBV2 and TRBJ1-1, with 11 bases fitting TRBD1. This CDR3 comprises 16 residues. Trimming at V came to 3 bases and at J to 6 bases, leaving 9 bases not matched to a gene. Per germline, CDR1 SNHLY and CDR2 FYNNEI. CDR3 nucleotide sequence: TGTGCCAGCAGTGACGAGGACAGGGGGCTCATCGCTGAAGCTTTCTTT. Protein product: CASSDEDRGLIAEAFF.

J is TRBJ1-4 and V is TRBV6-6; D not certain. The CDR3 has 15 amino acids. Germline V gives CDR1 MNHNY, CDR2 SVGAGI (reference sequence). V was shortened by 1 base and J by 3 bases, with 9 bases between the two germline ends. The CDR3 DNA reads TGTGCCAGCAGTTACTTGGGGAATGCTAATGAAAAACTGTTTTTT. Protein product: CASSYLGNANEKLFF.